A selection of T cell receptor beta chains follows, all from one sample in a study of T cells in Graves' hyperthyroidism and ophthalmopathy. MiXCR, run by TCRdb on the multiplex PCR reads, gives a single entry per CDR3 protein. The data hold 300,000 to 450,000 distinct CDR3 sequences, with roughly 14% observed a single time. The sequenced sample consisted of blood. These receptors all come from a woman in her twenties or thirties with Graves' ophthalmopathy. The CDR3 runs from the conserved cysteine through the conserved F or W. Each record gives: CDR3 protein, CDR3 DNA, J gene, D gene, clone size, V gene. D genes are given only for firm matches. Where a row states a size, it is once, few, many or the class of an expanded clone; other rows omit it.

CDR3aa: CATSDGIRRPFGSYNEQFF; CDR3nt: TGTGCCACCAGTGATGGTATCAGAAGACCCTTTGGCTCCTACAATGAGCAGTTCTTC; j_gene: TRBJ2-1; d_gene: .; abundance: .; v_gene: TRBV24-1
CDR3aa: CASSLAGGDNSPLHF; CDR3nt: TGCGCCAGCAGCTTGGCTGGGGGCGATAATTCACCCCTCCACTTT; j_gene: TRBJ1-6; d_gene: .; abundance: many; v_gene: TRBV5-1
CDR3aa: CASRKKKGVATEAFF; CDR3nt: TGTGCCAGCAGAAAGAAAAAGGGTGTTGCCACTGAAGCTTTCTTT; j_gene: TRBJ1-1; d_gene: .; abundance: many; v_gene: TRBV28
CDR3aa: CAWRDLAGPPGTQYF; CDR3nt: TGTGCCTGGAGGGATCTAGCGGGGCCCCCGGGGACCCAGTACTTC; j_gene: TRBJ2-5; d_gene: TRBD2; abundance: .; v_gene: TRBV30
CDR3aa: CASSQVNRIGEAFF; CDR3nt: TGTGCCAGCAGCCAAGTAAACAGAATCGGCGAAGCTTTCTTT; j_gene: TRBJ1-1; d_gene: .; abundance: .; v_gene: TRBV14
CDR3aa: CASSYWAPGQGAMQPQHF; CDR3nt: TGTGCCAGCAGTTACTGGGCGCCGGGACAGGGGGCGATGCAGCCCCAGCATTTT; j_gene: TRBJ1-5; d_gene: TRBD1; abundance: .; v_gene: TRBV6-5
CDR3aa: CSATSHSPETQYF; CDR3nt: TGCAGTGCTACTAGTCACAGCCCAGAGACCCAGTACTTC; j_gene: TRBJ2-5; d_gene: .; abundance: many; v_gene: TRBV20-1
CDR3aa: CASSPGTVADTIYF; CDR3nt: TGTGCCAGCAGCCCCGGGACGGTCGCCGACACCATATATTTT; j_gene: TRBJ1-3; d_gene: .; abundance: many; v_gene: TRBV7-3
CDR3aa: CSVAGGTGYTF; CDR3nt: TGCAGCGTTGCAGGGGGCACTGGCTACACCTTC; j_gene: TRBJ1-2; d_gene: TRBD1; abundance: many; v_gene: TRBV29-1
CDR3aa: CSARDPGRAGYGYTF; CDR3nt: TGCAGTGCTAGAGACCCGGGAAGGGCCGGCTATGGCTACACCTTC; j_gene: TRBJ1-2; d_gene: .; abundance: many; v_gene: TRBV20-1
CDR3aa: CASSYSGTNSPLHF; CDR3nt: TGTGCCAGCAGTTACTCGGGTACAAATTCACCCCTCCACTTT; j_gene: TRBJ1-6; d_gene: .; abundance: few; v_gene: TRBV6-5
CDR3aa: CSVGGMGYTF; CDR3nt: TGCAGCGTCGGAGGTATGGGCTACACCTTC; j_gene: TRBJ1-2; d_gene: .; abundance: few; v_gene: TRBV29-1
CDR3aa: CASSEEPGQIRQSYYGYTF; CDR3nt: TGTGCCAGCAGTGAAGAACCCGGACAAATCAGGCAGTCTTACTATGGCTACACCTTC; j_gene: TRBJ1-2; d_gene: .; abundance: many; v_gene: TRBV6-1
CDR3aa: CAWSFTGREGYGYTF; CDR3nt: TGTGCCTGGAGTTTCACCGGGAGAGAAGGCTATGGCTACACCTTC; j_gene: TRBJ1-2; d_gene: .; abundance: many; v_gene: TRBV30
CDR3aa: CSARVGDTQYF; CDR3nt: TGCAGTGCTAGAGTGGGAGATACGCAGTATTTT; j_gene: TRBJ2-3; d_gene: .; abundance: many; v_gene: TRBV20-1
CDR3aa: CATSDTSRTYGYTF; CDR3nt: TGTGCCACCAGTGACACCAGTCGGACCTATGGCTACACCTTC; j_gene: TRBJ1-2; d_gene: .; abundance: .; v_gene: TRBV24-1
CDR3aa: CASSLFRGGTGELFF; CDR3nt: TGTGCCAGCAGTTTATTCAGGGGGGGCACCGGGGAGCTGTTTTTT; j_gene: TRBJ2-2; d_gene: .; abundance: .; v_gene: TRBV28
CDR3aa: CASSPLSEGPGTQYF; CDR3nt: TGTGCCAGCTCACCACTTAGCGAGGGCCCGGGGACGCAGTATTTT; j_gene: TRBJ2-3; d_gene: .; abundance: few; v_gene: TRBV18
CDR3aa: CATKERSTDTQYF; CDR3nt: TGTGCCACCAAGGAAAGGAGCACAGATACGCAGTATTTT; j_gene: TRBJ2-3; d_gene: .; abundance: .; v_gene: TRBV10-3
CDR3aa: CAWRETAIEAFF; CDR3nt: TGTGCCTGGAGGGAGACTGCGATTGAAGCTTTCTTT; j_gene: TRBJ1-1; d_gene: .; abundance: many; v_gene: TRBV30
CDR3aa: CSARRESRAPLHF; CDR3nt: TGCAGTGCTAGACGTGAATCCCGGGCACCCCTCCACTTT; j_gene: TRBJ1-6; d_gene: .; abundance: few; v_gene: TRBV20-1
CDR3aa: CASSPSTGDGYTF; CDR3nt: TGTGCCAGCTCACCATCGACAGGGGATGGCTACACCTTC; j_gene: TRBJ1-2; d_gene: TRBD1; abundance: many; v_gene: TRBV18
CDR3aa: CAWRGRRGTLHF; CDR3nt: TGTGCCTGGAGGGGGCGACGGGGGACCCTCCACTTT; j_gene: TRBJ1-6; d_gene: .; abundance: many; v_gene: TRBV30
CDR3aa: CASSSGQGWFEQYF; CDR3nt: TGTGCCAGCAGCTCCGGACAGGGGTGGTTCGAGCAGTACTTC; j_gene: TRBJ2-7; d_gene: TRBD1; abundance: many; v_gene: TRBV5-6
CDR3aa: CSALGQGMNTEAFF; CDR3nt: TGCAGTGCTCTGGGACAGGGGATGAACACTGAAGCTTTCTTT; j_gene: TRBJ1-1; d_gene: TRBD1; abundance: many; v_gene: TRBV20-1
CDR3aa: CASSYSMMNTEAFF; CDR3nt: TGTGCCAGCAGTTACTCGATGATGAACACTGAAGCTTTCTTT; j_gene: TRBJ1-1; d_gene: .; abundance: .; v_gene: TRBV6-6
CDR3aa: CSADSRNTEAFF; CDR3nt: TGCAGTGCCGACAGCCGGAACACTGAAGCTTTCTTT; j_gene: TRBJ1-1; d_gene: .; abundance: many; v_gene: TRBV20-1
CDR3aa: CASSRLWGDYEQYF; CDR3nt: TGTGCCAGCAGCCGTCTGTGGGGAGACTACGAGCAGTACTTC; j_gene: TRBJ2-7; d_gene: .; abundance: many; v_gene: TRBV7-2
CDR3aa: CASSRTDSRNQPQHF; CDR3nt: TGCGCCAGCAGCCGCACGGACAGTCGCAATCAGCCCCAGCATTTT; j_gene: TRBJ1-5; d_gene: .; abundance: many; v_gene: TRBV4-1
CDR3aa: CASSAWGSPLHF; CDR3nt: TGTGCCAGCAGCGCCTGGGGTTCACCCCTCCACTTT; j_gene: TRBJ1-6; d_gene: .; abundance: .; v_gene: TRBV11-3
CDR3aa: CASSLRGVFLGYEQYF; CDR3nt: TGTGCCAGCAGTTTAAGGGGGGTGTTCCTAGGCTACGAGCAGTACTTC; j_gene: TRBJ2-7; d_gene: .; abundance: .; v_gene: TRBV27
CDR3aa: CASSPRRVQGYNEQFF; CDR3nt: TGTGCCAGCAGCCCAAGAAGGGTACAGGGTTACAATGAGCAGTTCTTC; j_gene: TRBJ2-1; d_gene: .; abundance: many; v_gene: TRBV28
CDR3aa: CASLRPGLNTEAFF; CDR3nt: TGTGCCAGCCTGAGGCCGGGGCTGAACACTGAAGCTTTCTTT; j_gene: TRBJ1-1; d_gene: .; abundance: many; v_gene: TRBV27
CDR3aa: CASSVGQGGLNTEAFF; CDR3nt: TGTGCCAGCAGCGTAGGGCAGGGAGGCCTGAACACTGAAGCTTTCTTT; j_gene: TRBJ1-1; d_gene: .; abundance: few; v_gene: TRBV9
CDR3aa: CASTTTEYQETQYF; CDR3nt: TGCGCCAGCACAACCACAGAGTACCAAGAGACCCAGTACTTC; j_gene: TRBJ2-5; d_gene: .; abundance: .; v_gene: TRBV10-2
CDR3aa: CASSQDPETGVFGTEAFF; CDR3nt: TGCGCCAGCAGCCAAGATCCGGAGACAGGGGTGTTCGGCACTGAAGCTTTCTTT; j_gene: TRBJ1-1; d_gene: TRBD1; abundance: few; v_gene: TRBV4-1
CDR3aa: CASRNRADGGKQPQHF; CDR3nt: TGCGCCAGCAGGAACAGGGCGGATGGGGGGAAGCAGCCCCAGCATTTT; j_gene: TRBJ1-5; d_gene: .; abundance: many; v_gene: TRBV10-2
CDR3aa: CASSLAGTGVEKLFF; CDR3nt: TGTGCCAGCAGCTTAGCCGGGACAGGGGTTGAAAAACTGTTTTTT; j_gene: TRBJ1-4; d_gene: TRBD1; abundance: many; v_gene: TRBV7-2
CDR3aa: CASSRGDTGYQPQHF; CDR3nt: TGTGCCAGCAGCAGGGGGGACACCGGGTATCAGCCCCAGCATTTT; j_gene: TRBJ1-5; d_gene: .; abundance: many; v_gene: TRBV7-2
CDR3aa: CASSQRVTAGGLNNNEQFF; CDR3nt: TGCGCCAGCAGCCAGCGGGTGACGGCGGGGGGCCTAAACAACAATGAGCAGTTCTTC; j_gene: TRBJ2-1; d_gene: TRBD2; abundance: many; v_gene: TRBV4-1
CDR3aa: CASSPGTGMGNSPLHF; CDR3nt: TGTGCCAGCAGCCCAGGGACAGGGATGGGCAATTCACCCCTCCACTTT; j_gene: TRBJ1-6; d_gene: TRBD1; abundance: many; v_gene: TRBV3-1
CDR3aa: CASSPGHFFANTGELFF; CDR3nt: TGTGCCAGCAGCCCGGGACACTTTTTCGCGAACACCGGGGAGCTGTTTTTT; j_gene: TRBJ2-2; d_gene: .; abundance: .; v_gene: TRBV5-6
CDR3aa: CASSRKNNEQYF; CDR3nt: TGTGCCAGCAGTCGAAAGAATAACGAGCAGTACTTC; j_gene: TRBJ2-7; d_gene: .; abundance: few; v_gene: TRBV5-4
CDR3aa: CASGTLLDTQYF; CDR3nt: TGTGCCTCCGGGACCCTCCTGGATACGCAGTATTTT; j_gene: TRBJ2-3; d_gene: .; abundance: .; v_gene: TRBV28
CDR3aa: CASTLGGQGALGYTF; CDR3nt: TGTGCCAGCACCCTGGGGGGACAGGGGGCGCTTGGCTACACCTTC; j_gene: TRBJ1-2; d_gene: TRBD1; abundance: few; v_gene: TRBV9
CDR3aa: CATSELAGYGEETQYF; CDR3nt: TGTGCCACCAGTGAGCTAGCGGGGTACGGGGAAGAGACCCAGTACTTC; j_gene: TRBJ2-5; d_gene: TRBD2; abundance: many; v_gene: TRBV24-1
CDR3aa: CASSPRGQGETQYF; CDR3nt: TGTGCCAGCAGCCCCCGGGGGCAAGGAGAGACCCAGTACTTC; j_gene: TRBJ2-5; d_gene: .; abundance: few; v_gene: TRBV2
CDR3aa: CASSLWELGALGYTF; CDR3nt: TGTGCCAGCAGCTTATGGGAGCTGGGGGCTTTAGGCTACACCTTC; j_gene: TRBJ1-2; d_gene: .; abundance: .; v_gene: TRBV7-8
CDR3aa: CASMLWQGGGNSPLHF; CDR3nt: TGCGCCAGCATGTTGTGGCAGGGCGGGGGTAATTCACCCCTCCACTTT; j_gene: TRBJ1-6; d_gene: .; abundance: .; v_gene: TRBV10-2
CDR3aa: CASSLTRVTGSGANVLTF; CDR3nt: TGTGCCAGCAGCTTAACAAGGGTAACAGGTTCCGGGGCCAACGTCCTGACTTTC; j_gene: TRBJ2-6; d_gene: .; abundance: .; v_gene: TRBV7-9
CDR3aa: CASTGSSYEQHF; CDR3nt: TGTGCCAGCACGGGGAGCTCCTACGAGCAGCACTTC; j_gene: TRBJ2-7; d_gene: .; abundance: .; v_gene: TRBV28
CDR3aa: CASSQDAGGTNYGYTF; CDR3nt: TGTGCCAGCAGCCAAGATGCAGGGGGGACTAACTATGGCTACACCTTC; j_gene: TRBJ1-2; d_gene: TRBD1; abundance: many; v_gene: TRBV4-2
CDR3aa: CAISDPVRRGDTQYF; CDR3nt: TGTGCCATCAGTGACCCGGTTCGGAGGGGAGATACGCAGTATTTT; j_gene: TRBJ2-3; d_gene: .; abundance: many; v_gene: TRBV10-3
CDR3aa: CSGYGGVNTEAFF; CDR3nt: TGCAGTGGGTACGGGGGCGTAAACACTGAAGCTTTCTTT; j_gene: TRBJ1-1; d_gene: .; abundance: many; v_gene: TRBV20-1
CDR3aa: CASSSRGQNTGELFF; CDR3nt: TGTGCCAGCAGTTCCAGGGGGCAAAACACCGGGGAGCTGTTTTTT; j_gene: TRBJ2-2; d_gene: TRBD1; abundance: many; v_gene: TRBV7-2
CDR3aa: CATSRDLVNPPPDTQYF; CDR3nt: TGTGCCACCAGCAGAGATCTGGTTAATCCACCCCCAGATACGCAGTATTTT; j_gene: TRBJ2-3; d_gene: .; abundance: .; v_gene: TRBV15
CDR3aa: CASSLGGRSDERYF; CDR3nt: TGTGCCAGCAGCCTCGGGGGTAGGAGCGACGAGCGGTACTTC; j_gene: TRBJ2-7; d_gene: .; abundance: .; v_gene: TRBV5-6
CDR3aa: CASSLSISPAFF; CDR3nt: TGTGCCAGCAGCTTAAGTATTTCTCCAGCTTTCTTT; j_gene: TRBJ1-1; d_gene: .; abundance: .; v_gene: TRBV7-2